Listed here is a single T cell receptor (beta chain). CDR3 length: 17 amino acids. V was clipped by 0 bases and J by 6 bases; unmatched bases: 10. In germline, CDR1 is SGHAT, CDR2 FQNNGV. The data are from a study of blood T cell repertoires in COVID-19. Study in general: The United States, Italy and Spain were the sources of the acute and convalescent COVID-19 samples. Sources were T cells, B-cell-depleted T cells, or PBMCs; the material itself was cDNA or gDNA.

Per the study methods: Scientists estimated how many nucleated cells there were by amplifying reference gene primers. This table comes from immunoSEQ multiplex PCR, and its TCRdb copy is limited to in-frame clones, with some not included. V, J and clone size reflect that table, while D and trimming were determined from the DNA. The repertoire includes about 240,000 clones, around nine tenths of them detected once, and over 6% sits in the top ten. The sample was peripheral blood. The V call is TRBV11-2, the J call TRBJ2-3, with 9 bases aligning to TRBD2. This clonotype was obtained from a woman in her seventies with active or convalescent COVID-19. CDR3: CASSLETGGGARDTQYF. CDR3 nucleotide sequence: TGTGCCAGCAGCTTAGAGACTGGCGGGGGGGCACGGGATACGCAGTATTTT.